This is a list of T cell receptor beta chains from one sample in a study of tumor-infiltrating lymphocytes in oesophageal squamous cell carcinoma. TCRdb independently ran MiXCR on the PCR reads; one entry per CDR3 protein. The sample has some 11,000 distinct CDR3 sequences, approximately 52% seen once. Sequencing used esophageal tumor tissue. These receptors originate from a female donor with esophageal squamous cell carcinoma. CDR3s include the opening cysteine and the closing phenylalanine or tryptophan. D genes are given only for firm matches. Clone sizes are given selectively: once, few, many, or a class where the clone is expanded.

d_gene	v_gene	j_gene	abundance	CDR3nt	CDR3aa
.	TRBV7-9	TRBJ1-5	once	TGTGCCAGCAGCTTAGGTTCGTTGGGGGCTAGCAATCAGCCCCAGCATTTT	CASSLGSLGASNQPQHF
TRBD2	TRBV7-6	TRBJ2-3	few	TGTGCCAGCAGCTCAATAGCGGGAGCAATAGATACGCAGTATTTT	CASSSIAGAIDTQYF
.	TRBV6-8	TRBJ1-2	.	TGTGCCAGCAACCGGGCAGGGCTTGGAGACTATGGCTACACCTTC	CASNRAGLGDYGYTF
.	TRBV28	TRBJ1-5	.	TGTGCCAGCAGTTTATCAGCTTATCAGCCCCAGCATTTT	CASSLSAYQPQHF
TRBD1	TRBV6-1	TRBJ2-1	.	TGTGCCAGCAGGGACAGGGGGCGTAATTTTGAGCAGTTCTTC	CASRDRGRNFEQFF
TRBD2	TRBV14	TRBJ2-5	once	TGTGCCAGCAGCCCCCGGACTAGCGGTTTCGGGGAGACCCAGTACTTC	CASSPRTSGFGETQYF
TRBD2	TRBV12-3/TRBV12-4	TRBJ2-7	few	TGTGCCAGCAGTCCTGGGGCTAGCGGGAGCCGCGAGCAGTACTTC	CASSPGASGSREQYF
TRBD1	TRBV6-8	TRBJ1-1	.	TGTGCCAGCAGCTCACCTTCAACAGGGGACACTGAAGCTTTCTTT	CASSSPSTGDTEAFF
.	TRBV7-3	TRBJ1-1	.	TGTGCCAGCAGCCTAGGGGGGGCGAACACTGAAGCTTTCTTT	CASSLGGANTEAFF
.	TRBV6-9	TRBJ2-1	.	TGTGCCAGCAGTTACTCCAGGACTGAGGCGGGGAATGAGCAGTTCTTC	CASSYSRTEAGNEQFF
TRBD2	TRBV12-3/TRBV12-4	TRBJ2-5	.	TGTGCCAGCACCATCCGGGCTGGACTAGCGGGTATCAGAGGACAAGAGACCCAGTACTTT	CASTIRAGLAGIRGQETQYF
.	TRBV7-9	TRBJ2-5	.	TGTGCCAGCAGCTTAGGCTCCCGGATCGGGGAGACCCAGTACTTC	CASSLGSRIGETQYF
TRBD2	TRBV11-3	TRBJ2-1	many	TGTGCCAGCAGCTACATTAGCAGCGGGAGAAACGATGAGCAGTTCTTC	CASSYISSGRNDEQFF
TRBD2	TRBV15	TRBJ2-5	.	TGTGCCACCAGCAGGCTGAGCGGGGGGCGAAAGAGCCAGTACTTC	CATSRLSGGRKSQYF
TRBD1	TRBV27	TRBJ2-1	once	TGTGCCAGCAGTTTATTCTACACCCGGGACAGGGCCAATGAGCAGTTCTTC	CASSLFYTRDRANEQFF
TRBD1	TRBV7-2	TRBJ2-7	once	TGTGCCAGCAGCCCCTACAGGGGAACCTCCTACGAGCAGTACTTC	CASSPYRGTSYEQYF
.	TRBV7-6	TRBJ1-3	.	TGTGCCAGCAGCTTGGAATCCGGGCTCGGAAACACCATATATTTT	CASSLESGLGNTIYF
TRBD2	TRBV10-3	TRBJ2-1	many	TGTGCCATCAGGAGACCGGGAGGGGAAGACAATGAGCAGTTCTTC	CAIRRPGGEDNEQFF
.	TRBV7-2	TRBJ2-2	.	TGTGCCAGCAGCTTGCAGCAACTTACCGGGGAGCTGTTTTTT	CASSLQQLTGELFF
.	TRBV6-6	TRBJ2-7	.	TGTGCCAGCAGCTTCTCGGATCATAGCTCCTACGAGCAGTACTTC	CASSFSDHSSYEQYF
TRBD2	TRBV28	TRBJ2-1	many	TGTGCCAGCAGTTTCCCCGGGACTAGCGGATACTCCTACAATGAGCAGTTCTTC	CASSFPGTSGYSYNEQFF
.	TRBV7-6	TRBJ2-6	.	TGTGCCAGCAGCTTAGGTTTAGGGGGGGCCGGGGCCAACGTCCTGACTTTC	CASSLGLGGAGANVLTF
.	TRBV9	TRBJ2-7	.	TGTGCCAGCAGCCTACAGGGCTCCTACGAGCAGTACTTC	CASSLQGSYEQYF
.	TRBV28	TRBJ1-1	.	TGTGCCAGCAGTGGTAGCCGGGGATTGGCCTACGAGCAGTACTTT	CASSGSRGLAYEQYF
.	TRBV6-6	TRBJ2-1	.	TGTGCCAGCAGTTACTCCCGAACAGGGTCAAAAGAGCAGTTCTTC	CASSYSRTGSKEQFF
.	TRBV7-3	TRBJ2-3	.	TGTGCCAGCAGCTTAGCCCAGAACACAGATACGCAGTATTTT	CASSLAQNTDTQYF
TRBD1	TRBV12-3/TRBV12-4	TRBJ1-5	medium-sized	TGTGCCAGCAGCGCAGGGGGCGGGCAGCCCCAGCATTTT	CASSAGGGQPQHF
.	TRBV10-1	TRBJ2-5	medium-sized	TGCGCCAGCAGTGACAGGGGTTCGCGGGAGACCCAGTACTTC	CASSDRGSRETQYF
TRBD1	TRBV7-9	TRBJ2-5	.	TGTGCCAGCAGCCCCCTGGGGACAGGGGGATTCACTGAAGCTATCTTC	CASSPLGTGGFTEAIF
TRBD2	TRBV7-6	TRBJ2-5	.	TGTGCTAGCAGTCGAGCGGGGAACCAAGAGACCCAGTACTTC	CASSRAGNQETQYF
TRBD1	TRBV5-5	TRBJ2-4	many	TGTGCCAGCAGCACAACAGGACAGGGGGCAACCAAAAACATTCAGTACTTC	CASSTTGQGATKNIQYF
.	TRBV19	TRBJ1-4	many	TGTGCCAGTAGTATAGGATGGAAGGAAAAACTGTTTTTT	CASSIGWKEKLFF
.	TRBV7-3	TRBJ2-1	.	TGTGCCAGCAGCGCGCTCAGGGATGGTGAGCAGTTCTTC	CASSALRDGEQFF
TRBD1	TRBV6-5	TRBJ2-5	.	TGTGCCAGCAGTTACGCGACAGGGTACGAAGAGACCCAGTACTTC	CASSYATGYEETQYF
TRBD2	TRBV7-2	TRBJ2-1	.	TGTGCCAGCAGGAGGGCGGGAGGTGGAAGCTCCTACAATGAGCAGTTCTTC	CASRRAGGGSSYNEQFF
.	TRBV12-3/TRBV12-4	TRBJ2-5	.	TGTGCCAGCAGGGTAGTGAAGATGAGCTCTGGGGCCAACGTCCTGACTTTT	CASRVVKMSSGANVLTF
TRBD1	TRBV7-2	TRBJ1-1	.	TGTGCCAGCAGCTTCTCGGGACAGGGAGGCACTGAAGCTTTCTTT	CASSFSGQGGTEAFF
.	TRBV7-9	TRBJ1-1	.	TGTGCCAGCAGCTCCACAGGTGAGAACACTGAAGCTTTCTTT	CASSSTGENTEAFF
TRBD2	TRBV7-2	TRBJ2-3	.	TGTGCCAGCAGCTTAGGTACTAGCGGGAGCACAGATACGCAGTATTTT	CASSLGTSGSTDTQYF
TRBD1	TRBV7-3	TRBJ2-7	.	TGTGCCAGCAGCTTAACGGGACAGGGAGGTTACGAGCAGTACTTC	CASSLTGQGGYEQYF
TRBD2	TRBV5-6	TRBJ2-7	.	TGTGCCAGCACCCTCTCGGGGGGGAGATACGAGCAGTACTTC	CASTLSGGRYEQYF
.	TRBV7-2	TRBJ2-5	.	TGTGCCAGCAGGAAAACTCCAGACTATTATGATACCCAGTACTTC	CASRKTPDYYDTQYF
.	TRBV7-8	TRBJ1-1	.	TGTGCCAGCAGCTTAGCCCGGGGAAACACTTTCTTT	CASSLARGNTFF
TRBD1	TRBV7-2	TRBJ1-5	few	TGTGCCAGCAGCTTAAAGACAGGGGACAATCAGCCCCAGCATTTT	CASSLKTGDNQPQHF
.	TRBV7-6	TRBJ2-5	.	TGTGCCAGCAGCTTAGGAGGACCAAAGGGGGAGACCCAGTACTTC	CASSLGGPKGETQYF
.	TRBV7-3	TRBJ2-1	.	TGTGCCAGCAGCCCATCGGTTGTGAGCTCCTACAATGAGCAGTTCTTC	CASSPSVVSSYNEQFF
.	TRBV7-9	TRBJ2-1	.	TGTGCCAGCAGCCCTCAGATGGGCGGACACGAGCAGTTCTTC	CASSPQMGGHEQFF
TRBD1	TRBV7-2	TRBJ2-7	.	TGTGCCAGCAGCTTAGTGGGGACAGGGAAGCTTTACGAGCAGTACTTC	CASSLVGTGKLYEQYF
TRBD2	TRBV7-3	TRBJ2-1	few	TGTGCCAGCAGCCCCTCACTAGCGGGGGCCACCAATGAGCAGTTCTTC	CASSPSLAGATNEQFF
TRBD2	TRBV20-1	TRBJ2-3	many	TGCAGTGCTCCTATTCTAGCGGGGGGGCCCGGTGATACGCAGTATTTT	CSAPILAGGPGDTQYF
.	TRBV11-2	TRBJ1-3	.	TGTGCCAGCAGCTCGGGCTCTGGAAACACCATATATTTT	CASSSGSGNTIYF
.	TRBV12-3/TRBV12-4	TRBJ2-3	.	TGTGCCAGCACCGTGACGGCAGATACGCAGTATTTT	CASTVTADTQYF
TRBD1	TRBV5-1	TRBJ1-3	many	TGCGCCAGCAGTCCCGGGACAGGGGCAAACTCTGGAAACACCATATATTTT	CASSPGTGANSGNTIYF
.	TRBV28	TRBJ1-2	.	TGTGCCAGCAGTTTATGGCGAGGAGGAGAGCAGGGGTTCCAGCGATATGGCTACACCTTC	CASSLWRGGEQGFQRYGYTF
TRBD1	TRBV6-1	TRBJ2-6	medium-sized	TGTGCCAGCAGTGAATTGTGGCAGGGGGCGTACGGGGCCAACGTCCTGACTTTC	CASSELWQGAYGANVLTF
.	TRBV6-6	TRBJ2-1	.	TGTGCCAGCAGTTACAGGGTCGACAATGAGCAGTTCTTC	CASSYRVDNEQFF
.	TRBV19	TRBJ1-5	few	TGTGCCAGTACCCAGGGGCGTCAGCCCCAGCATTTT	CASTQGRQPQHF
TRBD1	TRBV11-2	TRBJ2-7	.	TGTGCCAGCAGCTTTTACGAGGGGGCTCGATACGAGCAGTACTTC	CASSFYEGARYEQYF
.	TRBV7-6	TRBJ2-5	few	TGTGCCAGCAGCTCACCGAGGGGGGGGGGGAAGACCCAGTACTTC	CASSSPRGGGKTQYF